This T cell receptor beta chain was documented in a study of beta chain features in type 1 diabetes (dated by TCRdb to 2016 to 2019). Regarding the study in general: No differences in mean age, gender distribution, total cell number or subset yield were found between patients and healthy donors. Regulatory and stem cell-like memory subsets were obtained from only 8 patients and roughly eight healthy donors, while naive and central memory subsets were obtained from all 30 or so donors. The study compared the TCRB repertoires of sorted circulating CD4+ T cell subsets in recently diagnosed type 1 diabetes patients with those in matched healthy donors. Across all samples, 107,917,701 sorted cells were examined, and cell number per subset correlated strongly with RNA yield. Findings and caveats that apply to the study as a whole: Only small numbers of individuals were included in the HLA sub-analyses, which left unresolved whether HLA type had any influence on TCRB rearrangement. The naive, central memory and regulatory TCRB repertoires appeared to resemble one another more closely among patients than among healthy donors. At VDJ recombination sites, type 1 diabetes patients had fewer insertions and more deleted nucleotides, which implies abnormalities in thymic rearrangement. PCR may preferentially amplify shorter templates, but because patient and control samples were amplified and corrected together, any resulting skew would affect both groups equally. Because cDNA was sequenced instead of genomic DNA, activated cells with high expression could be over-represented, although the groups did not differ in activation or CD3 levels. A moderate but significant shortening of TCRB CDR3 length was observed in type 1 diabetes patients in all four CD4+ subsets.

The entire isolated RNA was reverse transcribed using the High Capacity cDNA Reverse Transcription Kit, and thus expressed TCRB transcripts were sequenced. Naive, central memory and regulatory T cell samples underwent deep immunoSEQ sequencing, averaging about 3.57 million total reads per sample. Sorted cells were lysed in RLT buffer and RNA was extracted with DNase-treated RNeasy Micro or Mini kits, depending on cell number. To prevent cross-contamination, each cell subset was processed individually, whereas patient and healthy donor samples were processed jointly. The immunoSEQ multiplex PCR was used to amplify TCRB sequences from cDNA, yielding 87-bp fragments that span the CDR3 region. The amplicons were sequenced using the Illumina HiSeq platform. On the authors' methods: PCR bias was computationally corrected using synthetic template baselines, reads within Hamming distance 2 were collapsed, and singletons that could not be merged were discarded. Reads were aligned to IMGT to assign V, D and J genes, CDR3 length, and insertions or deletions at six rearrangement sites. Within each subset, clonotype counts were normalized to sorted cell number, after which true diversity and Gini coefficients were computed with the tcR R package. The overlap coefficient, calculated on TCRB nucleotide sequences, was used to measure repertoire sharing. Out-of-frame TCRB sequences from naive cells were analyzed to stand in for the pre-selection repertoire. This immuneACCESS table, as held by TCRdb, lists in-frame sequences with V and J called but not all clones. Of the missing ones, under half trace to an unresolved V gene in checked studies; the others have no known cause. V and J calls and clone size come straight from that table; D and trimming were deduced from the DNA. For this sample there are some 330,000 clones; over 10% appear just once. Of the sample, around 0.0099% falls within the top ten clones.

Each donor gave one peripheral blood draw, roughly 0.11 L on average, collected into heparinised tubes. Naive, central memory, regulatory and stem cell-like memory CD4+ T cells were sorted on a BD FACSAria II using a panel including CD45RO, CCR7, CD25, CD127, CD95 and CD27. Purity was above 95% for every sorted population. PBMCs were isolated immediately by Lymphoprep density gradient centrifugation and stained directly without culture. So that batch effects would be minimized, each experiment stained and sorted samples in pairs, pairing one healthy donor with one patient. This clone was detected only a few times. The antigen it binds to is not known. Per-base qualities were not stored, and no clone one base away is much larger. V and J lose 4 bases and 4 bases, and a span of 11 bases separates them. Measured from the cysteine to the phenylalanine, the CDR3 is 13 residues long. Just the 39-base CDR3 DNA is kept, in frame starting at base 1. CDR1 and CDR2 were assigned from the germline V gene as SGHRS and YFSETQ.

The sequence links TRBV5-1 to TRBJ1-2, and perhaps TRBD1 as D gene, on 5 matching bases. This sequence was found in a woman younger than 30 with type 1 diabetes. The sample comprised naive CD4+ T cells from blood. In the paper's terms, the cell subset or site label means: true naive CD4+ T cells. The bases read TGCGCCAGCAGCCCGCCGGGGGGCTATGGCTACACCTTC. Protein translation: CASSPPGGYGYTF.